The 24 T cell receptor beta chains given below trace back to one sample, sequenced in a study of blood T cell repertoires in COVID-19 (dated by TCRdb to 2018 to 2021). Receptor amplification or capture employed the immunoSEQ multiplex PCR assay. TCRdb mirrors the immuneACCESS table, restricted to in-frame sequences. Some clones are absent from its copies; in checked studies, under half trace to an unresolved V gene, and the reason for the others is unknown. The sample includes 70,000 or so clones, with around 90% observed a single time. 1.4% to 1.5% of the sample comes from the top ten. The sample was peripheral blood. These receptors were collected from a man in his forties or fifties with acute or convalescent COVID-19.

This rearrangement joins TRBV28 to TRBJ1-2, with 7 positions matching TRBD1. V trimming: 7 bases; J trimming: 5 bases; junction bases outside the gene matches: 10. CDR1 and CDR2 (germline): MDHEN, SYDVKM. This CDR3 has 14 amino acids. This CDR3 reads CASKPQGTRYGYTF. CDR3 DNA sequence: TGTGCCAGCAAACCACAGGGGACACGTTATGGCTACACCTTC.

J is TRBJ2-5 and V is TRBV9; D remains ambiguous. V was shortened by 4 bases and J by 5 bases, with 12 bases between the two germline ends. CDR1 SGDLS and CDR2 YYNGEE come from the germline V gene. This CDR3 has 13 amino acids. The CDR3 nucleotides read TGTGCCAGCAGCCCCCCCAACTCGGAGACCCAGTACTTC. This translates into CASSPPNSETQYF.

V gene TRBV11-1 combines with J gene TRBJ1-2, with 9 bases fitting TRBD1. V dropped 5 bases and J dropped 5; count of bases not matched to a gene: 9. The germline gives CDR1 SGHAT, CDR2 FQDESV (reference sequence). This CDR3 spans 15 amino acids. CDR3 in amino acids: CASSTHTGGEYGYTF. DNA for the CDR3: TGTGCCAGCAGCACCCACACAGGGGGCGAGTATGGCTACACCTTC.

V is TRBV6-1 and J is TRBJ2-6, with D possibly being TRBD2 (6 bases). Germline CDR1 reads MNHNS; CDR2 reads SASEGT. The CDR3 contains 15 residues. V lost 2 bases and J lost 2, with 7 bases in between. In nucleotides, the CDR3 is TGTGCCAGCAGTGAACGGAGGGCTGGGGCCAACGTCCTGACTTTC. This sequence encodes CASSERRAGANVLTF.

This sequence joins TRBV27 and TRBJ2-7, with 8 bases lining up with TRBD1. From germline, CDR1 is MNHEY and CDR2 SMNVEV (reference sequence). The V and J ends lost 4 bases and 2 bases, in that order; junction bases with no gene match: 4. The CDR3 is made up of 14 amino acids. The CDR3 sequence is CASSSTTGAYEQYF. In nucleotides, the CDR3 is TGTGCCAGCAGTTCGACGACAGGGGCCTACGAGCAGTACTTC.

The CDR3 DNA is TGCGCCAGCAGCCAAGAGTGGTGGACTGGCTACGAGCAGTACTTC. It yields the protein CASSQEWWTGYEQYF. The genes are TRBV4-1 and TRBJ2-7; possible D gene TRBD2, 5 bases. The CDR3 runs to 15 residues. V shed 0 bases and J shed 3 bases, with 12 bases lying between them. Germline CDR1 and CDR2: MGHRA and YSYEKL.

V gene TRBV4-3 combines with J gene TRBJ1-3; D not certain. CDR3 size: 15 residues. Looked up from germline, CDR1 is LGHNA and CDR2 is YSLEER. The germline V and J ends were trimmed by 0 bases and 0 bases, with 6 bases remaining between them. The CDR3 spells CASSQEWLSGNTIYF. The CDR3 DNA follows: TGCGCCAGCAGCCAAGAATGGCTCTCTGGAAACACCATATATTTT.

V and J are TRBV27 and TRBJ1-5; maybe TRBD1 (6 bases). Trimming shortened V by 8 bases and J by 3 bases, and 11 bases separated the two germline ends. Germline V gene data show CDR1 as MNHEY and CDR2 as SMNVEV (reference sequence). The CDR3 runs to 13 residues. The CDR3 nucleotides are TGTGCCAGCGGTGGACAGTTCAATCAGCCCCAGCATTTT. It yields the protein CASGGQFNQPQHF.

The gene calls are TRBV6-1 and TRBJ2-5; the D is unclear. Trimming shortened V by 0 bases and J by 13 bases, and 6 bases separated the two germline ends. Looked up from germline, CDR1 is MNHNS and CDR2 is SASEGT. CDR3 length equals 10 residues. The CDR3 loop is CASSEARPYF. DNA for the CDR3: TGTGCCAGCAGTGAAGCGCGTCCGTACTTC.

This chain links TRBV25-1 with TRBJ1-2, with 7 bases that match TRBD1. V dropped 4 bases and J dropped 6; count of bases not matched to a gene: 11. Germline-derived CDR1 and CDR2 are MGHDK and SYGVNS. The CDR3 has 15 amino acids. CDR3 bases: TGTGCCAGCAGTGCACAACAGGGGTTTCGGGATGGCTACACCTTC. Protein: CASSAQQGFRDGYTF.

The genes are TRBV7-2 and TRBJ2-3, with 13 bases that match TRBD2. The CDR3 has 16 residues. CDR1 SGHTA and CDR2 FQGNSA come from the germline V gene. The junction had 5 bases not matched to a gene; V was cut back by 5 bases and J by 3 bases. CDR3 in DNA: TGTGCCAGCAGCGAACTAGCGGGGGGGCCTACAGATACGCAGTATTTT. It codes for CASSELAGGPTDTQYF.

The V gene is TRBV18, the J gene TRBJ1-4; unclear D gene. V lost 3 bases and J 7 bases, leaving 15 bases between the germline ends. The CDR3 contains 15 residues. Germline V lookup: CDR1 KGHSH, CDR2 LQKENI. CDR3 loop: CASSPPHGRGEKLFF. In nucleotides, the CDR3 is TGTGCCAGCTCACCCCCGCACGGCCGGGGTGAAAAACTGTTTTTT.

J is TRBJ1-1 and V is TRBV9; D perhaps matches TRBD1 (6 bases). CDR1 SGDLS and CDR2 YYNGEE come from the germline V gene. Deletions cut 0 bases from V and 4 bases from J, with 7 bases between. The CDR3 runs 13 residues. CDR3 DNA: TGTGCCAGCAGCGTAGGCAGGGGCACTGAAGCTTTCTTT. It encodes CASSVGRGTEAFF.

The CDR3 nucleotides are TGTGCCAGCAGCTTGGGACTAGCGGGGACTACAGATACGCAGTATTTT. This codes for CASSLGLAGTTDTQYF. The chain combines TRBV7-9 with TRBJ2-3, with 13 nucleotides matching TRBD2. The trim removed 3 bases at V and 3 bases at J, leaving 3 bases unmatched. The germline CDR1 and CDR2 sequences are SEHNR and FQNEAQ (reference sequence). This CDR3 contains 16 residues.

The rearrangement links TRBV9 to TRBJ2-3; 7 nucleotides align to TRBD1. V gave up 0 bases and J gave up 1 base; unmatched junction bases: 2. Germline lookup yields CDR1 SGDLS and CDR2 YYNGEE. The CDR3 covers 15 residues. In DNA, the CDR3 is TGTGCCAGCAGCGTAGGTCAGGGGGGCACAGATACGCAGTATTTT. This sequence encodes CASSVGQGGTDTQYF. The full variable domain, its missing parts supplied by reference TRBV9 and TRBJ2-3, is DSGVTQTPKHLITATGQRVTLRCSPRSGDLSVYWYQQSLDQGLQFLIQYYNGEERAKGNILERFSAQQFPDLHSELNLSSLELGDSALYFCASSVGQGGTDTQYFGPGTRLTVL.

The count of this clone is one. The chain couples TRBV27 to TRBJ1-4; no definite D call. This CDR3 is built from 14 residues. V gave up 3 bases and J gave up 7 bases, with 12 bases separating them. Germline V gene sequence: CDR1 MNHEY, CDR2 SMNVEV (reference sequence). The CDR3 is CASSFKFGGEKLFF. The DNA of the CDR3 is TGTGCCAGCAGTTTCAAGTTCGGTGGTGAAAAACTGTTTTTT.

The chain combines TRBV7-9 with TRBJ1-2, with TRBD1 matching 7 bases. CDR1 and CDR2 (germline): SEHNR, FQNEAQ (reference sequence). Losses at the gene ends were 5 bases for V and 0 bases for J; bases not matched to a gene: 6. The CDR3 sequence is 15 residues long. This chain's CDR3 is CASSRGQAANYGYTF. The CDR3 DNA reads TGTGCCAGCAGCAGAGGACAGGCCGCTAACTATGGCTACACCTTC.

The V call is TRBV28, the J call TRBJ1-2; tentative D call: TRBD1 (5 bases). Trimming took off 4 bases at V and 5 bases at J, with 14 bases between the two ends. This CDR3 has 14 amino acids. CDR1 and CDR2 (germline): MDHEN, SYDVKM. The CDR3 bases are TGTGCCAGCAGTTCGCCGACACCAGGGTATGGCTACACCTTC. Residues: CASSSPTPGYGYTF.

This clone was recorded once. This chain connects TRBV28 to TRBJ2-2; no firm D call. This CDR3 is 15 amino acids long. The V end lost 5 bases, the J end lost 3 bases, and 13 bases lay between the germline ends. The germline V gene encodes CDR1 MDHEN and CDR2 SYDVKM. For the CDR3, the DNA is TGTGCCAGCAGTCCCCCCAATCGGTACACCGGGGAGCTGTTTTTT. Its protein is CASSPPNRYTGELFF.

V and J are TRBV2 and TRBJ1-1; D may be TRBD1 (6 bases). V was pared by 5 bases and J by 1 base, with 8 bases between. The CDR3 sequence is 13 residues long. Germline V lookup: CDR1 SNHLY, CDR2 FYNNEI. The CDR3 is CASSSTGNTEAFF. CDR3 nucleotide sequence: TGTGCCAGCAGTTCGACAGGGAACACTGAAGCTTTCTTT.

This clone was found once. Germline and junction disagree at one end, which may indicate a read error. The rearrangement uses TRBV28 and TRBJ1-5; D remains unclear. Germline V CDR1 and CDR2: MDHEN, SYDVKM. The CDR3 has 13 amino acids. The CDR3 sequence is CATQLTSYQPQHF. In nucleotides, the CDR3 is TGTGCCACCCAACTCACTAGCTATCAGCCCCAGCATTTT.

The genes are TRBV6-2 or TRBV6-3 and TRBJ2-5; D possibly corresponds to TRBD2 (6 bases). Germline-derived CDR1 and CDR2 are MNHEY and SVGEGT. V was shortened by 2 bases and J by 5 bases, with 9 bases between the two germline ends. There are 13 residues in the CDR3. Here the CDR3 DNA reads TGTGCCAGCAGTTACACGGGAGTTGAGACCCAGTACTTC. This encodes CASSYTGVETQYF.

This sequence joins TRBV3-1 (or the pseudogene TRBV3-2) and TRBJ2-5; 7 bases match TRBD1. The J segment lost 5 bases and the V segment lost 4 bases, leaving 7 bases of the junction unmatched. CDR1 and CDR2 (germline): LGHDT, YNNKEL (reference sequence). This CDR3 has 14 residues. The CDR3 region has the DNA TGTGCCAGCAGCCGAGGGGGACAGAGGGAGACCCAGTACTTC. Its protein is CASSRGGQRETQYF.

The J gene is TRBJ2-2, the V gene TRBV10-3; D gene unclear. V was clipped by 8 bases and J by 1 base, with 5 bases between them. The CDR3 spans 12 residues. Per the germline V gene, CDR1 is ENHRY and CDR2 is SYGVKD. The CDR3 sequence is CAIGQNTGELFF. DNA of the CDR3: TGTGCCATCGGGCAGAACACCGGGGAGCTGTTTTTT.